The 5 T cell receptor beta chains reported below all come from one sample, sequenced in a study of graft-versus-host responses after intestinal transplantation. Sequencing used immunoSEQ multiplex PCR; TCRdb keeps in-frame clones, though not all of them. The sample holds over 45,000 clones, around 93% seen once. The antigens of these receptors remain unknown. Sequencing used unstimulated CD4+ T cells sorted from spleen or lymph node cells, obtained before transplant. The receptors stem from a human donor who was the organ donor for an intestinal transplant.

The chain links TRBV5-1 to TRBJ1-2; TRBD1 is a possible D gene (6 bases). V dropped 4 bases and J dropped 3 bases, with 16 bases sitting between them. Germline CDR1 SGHRS, CDR2 YFSETQ. The CDR3 is made up of 15 amino acids. As DNA, the CDR3 is TGCGCCAGCAGCACCTCCGGGACACAGGACTATGGCTACACCTTC. Translating it yields CASSTSGTQDYGYTF.

The chain carries TRBV9 and TRBJ2-1; tentative D call: TRBD1 (6 bases). Germline loops: CDR1 SGDLS, CDR2 YYNGEE. The CDR3 loop spans 15 amino acids. Deletions cut 0 bases from V and 7 bases from J, with 14 bases between. The CDR3 sequence is CASSVEGVRGNEQFF. For the CDR3, the DNA is TGTGCCAGCAGCGTAGAGGGGGTGAGGGGGAATGAGCAGTTCTTC.

Of note for this clone: At one end, the junction sequence differs from germline, possibly due to a read error. The chain recombines TRBV6-5 with TRBJ2-7; D may be TRBD2 (6 bases). This CDR3 spans 10 amino acids. Looked up from germline, CDR1 is MNHEY and CDR2 is SVGAGI. The CDR3 coding sequence is TGTGCCAGCAGTTCCGAGGCGGGGTCTTTC. Translation: CASSSEAGSF.

This clone turned up a few times. The V call is TRBV5-1, the J call TRBJ2-5, with D uncertain. Germline CDR1 and CDR2: SGHRS and YFSETQ. V was trimmed by 0 bases and J by 1 base, leaving 7 bases between them. This CDR3 is built from 14 residues. CDR3 nucleotide sequence: TGCGCCAGCAGCTTGGTGCCTAGCCAAGAGACCCAGTACTTC. As protein: CASSLVPSQETQYF.

CDR3 amino acids: CASSLVAVGRGWETQYF. CDR3 in DNA: TGTGCCAGCAGCTTAGTCGCAGTCGGGCGGGGTTGGGAGACCCAGTACTTC. The chain carries TRBV7-8 and TRBJ2-5; weak D call: TRBD2 (6 bases). The CDR3 length is 17 residues. Trimming shortened V by 1 base and J by 5 bases, and 20 bases separated the two germline ends. Germline assignment: CDR1 SGHVS and CDR2 FQNEAQ.